Listed below are T cell receptor beta chains from one sample, sequenced in a study of blood T cell repertoires in COVID-19. Assay used: immunoSEQ multiplex PCR; TCRdb lists only in-frame clones, some missing. The sample yields around 64,000 clones, under 80% seen once. Sequencing was performed on PBMCs or T cells enriched from blood (not recorded which). Receptors were obtained from a woman aged 55-69 years who had been exposed to COVID-19. Both conserved end residues are part of each CDR3. D genes are given only for firm matches. Rows give clone size only sometimes, using once, few, many, or a class for an expanded clone.

TGTGCCAGCAGCTTGGCCGGGATCGAGCAGTACTTC | CASSLAGIEQYF | . | . | TRBJ2-7 | TRBV5-5
TGCAGCGCCCCTTCCGGGACTAACACAGATACGCAGTATTTT | CSAPSGTNTDTQYF | . | TRBD2 | TRBJ2-3 | TRBV29-1
TGTGCCAGCAGTTCCCAGGGATTCTATGGCTACACCTTC | CASSSQGFYGYTF | many | . | TRBJ1-2 | TRBV12-3/TRBV12-4
TGTGCCAGCAGTCCTTTGGACAGCTACGAGCAGTACTTC | CASSPLDSYEQYF | . | . | TRBJ2-7 | TRBV6-5
TGTGCCAGCAGCGGGAACAGGGGGGATTTTACTAATGAAAAACTGTTTTTT | CASSGNRGDFTNEKLFF | . | TRBD1 | TRBJ1-4 | TRBV11-2
TGTGCCAGTAGTATGGCAGGGTTTACGTATGAGCAGTTCTTC | CASSMAGFTYEQFF | . | . | TRBJ2-1 | TRBV19
TGCGCCAGCAGCCCAAGTAGCGGCAATGAGCAGTTCTTC | CASSPSSGNEQFF | . | . | TRBJ2-1 | TRBV5-1
TGTGCCAGCAGGCCGACACAGGGGATCTATGGCTACACCTTC | CASRPTQGIYGYTF | many | TRBD1 | TRBJ1-2 | TRBV27
TGTGCCACCAGCAGGGACATCTCTGGAAATACCATATATTTT | CATSRDISGNTIYF | . | . | TRBJ1-3 | TRBV15
TGCGCCAGCAGCTTTCGGGACATCACAGATACGCAGTATTTT | CASSFRDITDTQYF | . | . | TRBJ2-3 | TRBV5-1
TGTGCCTGGAGTGTTCCAACAGGGGGCTCACCCCTCCACTTT | CAWSVPTGGSPLHF | . | TRBD1 | TRBJ1-6 | TRBV30
TGCGCCAGCAGCCAGGTCAGGGAAGAGCCCCAGCATTTT | CASSQVREEPQHF | . | . | TRBJ1-5 | TRBV4-3
TGTGCCAGTAGTGTGAAAGCCTTGACAGAAAACAATGAGCAGTTCTTC | CASSVKALTENNEQFF | . | . | TRBJ2-1 | TRBV19
TGTGCCAGCAGCTTAGAGGGGCCTTCTTTCTACGAGCAGTACTTC | CASSLEGPSFYEQYF | . | . | TRBJ2-7 | TRBV7-2
TGTGCCAGCAGCAGGGAGGTCTCCTATGGCTACACCTTC | CASSREVSYGYTF | few | . | TRBJ1-2 | TRBV13
TGTGCCAGCAGCTTGATCACTAGCGGGGGGCCCCGAGAGACCCAGTACTTC | CASSLITSGGPRETQYF | . | TRBD2 | TRBJ2-5 | TRBV11-2
TGTGCCAGCAGCCAACTGATGAACAGGGCCCAGGAGACCCAGTACTTC | CASSQLMNRAQETQYF | many | . | TRBJ2-5 | TRBV3-1/TRBV3-2
TGTGCCAGCAGCCACCGATCACCGGGACTAGCGACGTCAGAGCAGTTCTTC | CASSHRSPGLATSEQFF | . | TRBD2 | TRBJ2-1 | TRBV3-1/TRBV3-2
TGTGCCAGCAGTTTCCTGACAGGGGGTAATGAAAAACTGTTTTTT | CASSFLTGGNEKLFF | many | TRBD1 | TRBJ1-4 | TRBV7-9
TGTGCCAGCAGCTTAGAATCTAGCTCCTACAATGAGCAGTTCTTC | CASSLESSSYNEQFF | once | . | TRBJ2-1 | TRBV11-3
TGTGCCAGTAGTCCGCGACAGGGGGGGTACGAGCAGTACTTC | CASSPRQGGYEQYF | . | TRBD1 | TRBJ2-7 | TRBV19
TGTGCCAGCAGTTTAGGGGACAGAGAAAATTCACCCCTCCACTTT | CASSLGDRENSPLHF | . | TRBD1 | TRBJ1-6 | TRBV28
TGTGCCAGCAGTGACTTGGGAGGGACTGGCGGCTACAATGAGCAGTTCTTC | CASSDLGGTGGYNEQFF | . | TRBD2 | TRBJ2-1 | TRBV6-1
TGTGCCAGCAGTCACCAGGGGAACTATGGCTACACCTTC | CASSHQGNYGYTF | . | . | TRBJ1-2 | TRBV6-2/TRBV6-3
TGTGCCAGCAGCCGACCGGGACTAGAATTGGGTAATGAGCAGTTCTTC | CASSRPGLELGNEQFF | . | TRBD2 | TRBJ2-1 | TRBV7-9
TGTGCCAGTAACACAGGGGGCGTTGATCAGCCCCAGCATTTT | CASNTGGVDQPQHF | once | TRBD1 | TRBJ1-5 | TRBV27
TGTGCCAGCAGCTGGGACCGACAGGCGGATGGCTACACCTTC | CASSWDRQADGYTF | . | . | TRBJ1-2 | TRBV11-2
TGTGCCAGCAGTGCCACGGGACAGGGCCCTGAAGCTTTCTTT | CASSATGQGPEAFF | . | TRBD1 | TRBJ1-1 | TRBV25-1
TGTACCAGCAGTACCCCCCTGGGACAGGGCTCTCCCTACGAGCAGTACTTC | CTSSTPLGQGSPYEQYF | . | TRBD1 | TRBJ2-7 | TRBV28
TGTGCCAGCAGCTTGGGAGGAGGAGGCTACACCTTC | CASSLGGGGYTF | once | . | TRBJ1-2 | TRBV5-6
TGCGCCAGCAGATCCGGGACAGGGTCGGATACGCAGTATTTT | CASRSGTGSDTQYF | . | TRBD1 | TRBJ2-3 | TRBV5-1
TGTGCCAGCAGTTCCCCCCAGAGCACAGATACGCAGTATTTT | CASSSPQSTDTQYF | . | . | TRBJ2-3 | TRBV27
TGTGCCAGCAGTTGGGGGACAGGGAGTGAAAAACTGTTTTTT | CASSWGTGSEKLFF | . | TRBD1 | TRBJ1-4 | TRBV6-5
TGTGCCATCAGCGAGGGGGACACCCCCTACACCGGGGAGCTGTTTTTT | CAISEGDTPYTGELFF | . | . | TRBJ2-2 | TRBV10-3
TGTGCCAGCAGTGGACTAGCTGGGGGTAGCACAGATACGCAGTATTTT | CASSGLAGGSTDTQYF | . | TRBD2 | TRBJ2-3 | TRBV9
TGTGCCAGCAGCTTGGAAGGGGGCTCCTACAATGAGCAGTTCTTC | CASSLEGGSYNEQFF | . | . | TRBJ2-1 | TRBV5-4
TGTGCCAGCAGCTCCCGCGGGGGGGCCATGGTCAATGAGCAGTTCTTC | CASSSRGGAMVNEQFF | once | TRBD2 | TRBJ2-1 | TRBV5-6
TGTGCCAGCAGCTTGGACTCTGCTTGGGGAGGGCAGTACTTC | CASSLDSAWGGQYF | . | . | TRBJ2-7 | TRBV7-2
TGTGCCACGAAGAGGGGGCCGGCGAGCTATGGCTACACCTTC | CATKRGPASYGYTF | . | TRBD1 | TRBJ1-2 | TRBV10-3
TGTGCCAGCTCACCACAAGACAATGGGCTGGCTGGGCAGTTCTTC | CASSPQDNGLAGQFF | . | . | TRBJ2-1 | TRBV18
TGCAGTGCTAGTTCCAGACCCGGGAATGAGCAGTTCTTC | CSASSRPGNEQFF | . | . | TRBJ2-1 | TRBV20-1
TGTGCCAGCAGCTTGGACGGGGGGATGGTGGGCGAGCAGTACTTC | CASSLDGGMVGEQYF | few | TRBD2 | TRBJ2-7 | TRBV5-5
TGTGCCAGCAGTACAGGGGGCACTTCACCCCTCCACTTT | CASSTGGTSPLHF | . | TRBD1 | TRBJ1-6 | TRBV12-3/TRBV12-4
TGTGCCAGCAGCCCCGGGCGGGGGGACACCGGGGAGCTGTTTTTT | CASSPGRGDTGELFF | few | TRBD2 | TRBJ2-2 | TRBV4-2
TGTGCCAGCAGCCAAGGACAGGGGCGCACTGAAGCTTTCTTT | CASSQGQGRTEAFF | . | TRBD1 | TRBJ1-1 | TRBV3-1/TRBV3-2
TGTGCCAGCAGCTCCACGTTACAGGGGTCGGAAGCTTTCTTT | CASSSTLQGSEAFF | once | TRBD1 | TRBJ1-1 | TRBV7-9
TGCGCCAGCAGCCAAGTTGGAGGGCCCGAGACCCAGTACTTC | CASSQVGGPETQYF | . | . | TRBJ2-5 | TRBV4-1
TGTGCCAGCAGCCAAGTCAGGTCGCTTGGCTACACCTTC | CASSQVRSLGYTF | . | . | TRBJ1-2 | TRBV3-1/TRBV3-2
TGTGCCAGCAGCCGGGGACAGGGAGGCGGCTACACCTTC | CASSRGQGGGYTF | . | TRBD1 | TRBJ1-2 | TRBV6-5
TGTGCCAGCTCACCCTCCGCGATACGGGGTGAAACTAATGAAAAACTGTTTTTT | CASSPSAIRGETNEKLFF | . | . | TRBJ1-4 | TRBV18
TGCAGCGTTGGAACAGGGGGCGCAGATCAGCCCCAGCATTTT | CSVGTGGADQPQHF | . | TRBD1 | TRBJ1-5 | TRBV29-1
TGTGCCGCGGGACAGTATGGCTACACCTTC | CAAGQYGYTF | many | TRBD1 | TRBJ1-2 | TRBV30
TGTGCCAGCAGTTTTCGGCCGGGGTCCTATGGCTACACCTTC | CASSFRPGSYGYTF | few | . | TRBJ1-2 | TRBV28